This paragraph covers one TCR beta chain sequence. The sample belongs to a study of cytomegalovirus exposure and HLA in healthy donors. Some clones are missing from TCRdb's copy, which holds only in-frame ones; the method was immunoSEQ multiplex PCR. The table has fewer than 150,000 clones, roughly 86% seen once. The sequenced sample consisted of PBMCs. The sequence was obtained from a man younger than 35 in good health and CMV-seronegative.

The CDR3 protein is CASSPQGTIPSYEQYF. CDR3 DNA sequence: TGTGCCAGTAGTCCACAGGGGACGATTCCTTCCTACGAGCAGTACTTC. The chain uses TRBV19 and TRBJ2-7, with 7 bases lining up with TRBD1. This CDR3 is built from 16 residues. J gave up 1 base and V 5 bases, and 11 bases lay outside the gene matches. In germline, CDR1 is LNHDA, CDR2 SQIVND (reference sequence).